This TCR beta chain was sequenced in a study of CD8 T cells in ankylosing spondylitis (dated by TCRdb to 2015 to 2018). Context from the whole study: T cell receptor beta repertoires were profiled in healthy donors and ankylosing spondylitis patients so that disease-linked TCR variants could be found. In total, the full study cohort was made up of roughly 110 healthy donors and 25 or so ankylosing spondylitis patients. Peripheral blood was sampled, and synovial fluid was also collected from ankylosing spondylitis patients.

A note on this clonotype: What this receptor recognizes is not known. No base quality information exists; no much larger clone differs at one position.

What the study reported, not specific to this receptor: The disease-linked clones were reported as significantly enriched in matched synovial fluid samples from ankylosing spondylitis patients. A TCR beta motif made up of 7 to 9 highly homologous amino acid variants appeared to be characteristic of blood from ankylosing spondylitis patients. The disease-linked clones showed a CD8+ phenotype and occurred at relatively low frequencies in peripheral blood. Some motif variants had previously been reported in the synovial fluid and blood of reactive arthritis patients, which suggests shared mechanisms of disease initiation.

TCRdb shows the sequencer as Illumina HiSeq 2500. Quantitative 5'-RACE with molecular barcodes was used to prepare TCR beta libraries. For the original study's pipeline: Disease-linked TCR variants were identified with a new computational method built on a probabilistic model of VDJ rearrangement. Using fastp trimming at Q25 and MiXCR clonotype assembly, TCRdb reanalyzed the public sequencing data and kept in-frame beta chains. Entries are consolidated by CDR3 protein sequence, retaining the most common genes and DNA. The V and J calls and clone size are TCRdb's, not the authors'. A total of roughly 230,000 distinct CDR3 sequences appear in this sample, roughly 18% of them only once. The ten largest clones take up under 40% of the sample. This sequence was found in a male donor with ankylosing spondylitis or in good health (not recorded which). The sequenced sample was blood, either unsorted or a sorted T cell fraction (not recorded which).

The nucleotides read TGTGCCAGCAGCTTAAACGATATCACCCACAATGAGCAGTTCTTC. Its translation is CASSLNDITHNEQFF. The chain is made from TRBV7-9 and TRBJ2-1; the D gene cannot be named for sure. The trim is 2 bases for V and 5 bases for J, with a gap of 13 bases between the germline ends. The CDR3 spans 15 residues, from the cysteine through the phenylalanine. The entry retains the CDR3 DNA only, 45 bases that are in frame from base 1. CDR1 and CDR2 were assigned from the germline V gene (reference sequence) as SEHNR and FQNEAQ.